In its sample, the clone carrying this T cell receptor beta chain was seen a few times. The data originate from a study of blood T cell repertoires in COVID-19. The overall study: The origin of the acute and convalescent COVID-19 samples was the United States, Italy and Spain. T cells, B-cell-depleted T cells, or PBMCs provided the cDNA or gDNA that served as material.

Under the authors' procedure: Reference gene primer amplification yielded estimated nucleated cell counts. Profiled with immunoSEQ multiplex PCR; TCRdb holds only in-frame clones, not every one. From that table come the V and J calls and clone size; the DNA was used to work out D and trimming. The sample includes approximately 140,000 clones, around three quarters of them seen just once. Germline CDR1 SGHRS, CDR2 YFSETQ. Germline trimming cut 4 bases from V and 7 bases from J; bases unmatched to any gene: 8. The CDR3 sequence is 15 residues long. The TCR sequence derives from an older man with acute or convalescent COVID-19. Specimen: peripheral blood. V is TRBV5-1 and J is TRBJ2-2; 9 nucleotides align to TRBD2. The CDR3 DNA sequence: TGCGCCAGCAGCCCCCTAGCGGGGCAGGGCGGGGAGCTGTTTTTT. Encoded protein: CASSPLAGQGGELFF.